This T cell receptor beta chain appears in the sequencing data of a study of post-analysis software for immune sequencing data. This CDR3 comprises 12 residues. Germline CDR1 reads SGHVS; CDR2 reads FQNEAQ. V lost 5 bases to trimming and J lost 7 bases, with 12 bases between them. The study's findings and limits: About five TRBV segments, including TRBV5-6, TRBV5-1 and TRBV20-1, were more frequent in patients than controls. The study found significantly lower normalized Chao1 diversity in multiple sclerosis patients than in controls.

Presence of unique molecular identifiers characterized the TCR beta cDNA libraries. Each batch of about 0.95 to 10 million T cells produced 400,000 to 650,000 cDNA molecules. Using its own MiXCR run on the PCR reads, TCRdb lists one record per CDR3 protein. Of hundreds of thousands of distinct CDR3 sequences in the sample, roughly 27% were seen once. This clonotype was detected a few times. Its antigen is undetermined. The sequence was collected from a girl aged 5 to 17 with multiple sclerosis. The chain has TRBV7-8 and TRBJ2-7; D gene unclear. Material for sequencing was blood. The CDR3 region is CASSVTDMEQYF. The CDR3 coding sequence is TGTGCCAGCAGCGTAACAGATATGGAGCAGTACTTC.